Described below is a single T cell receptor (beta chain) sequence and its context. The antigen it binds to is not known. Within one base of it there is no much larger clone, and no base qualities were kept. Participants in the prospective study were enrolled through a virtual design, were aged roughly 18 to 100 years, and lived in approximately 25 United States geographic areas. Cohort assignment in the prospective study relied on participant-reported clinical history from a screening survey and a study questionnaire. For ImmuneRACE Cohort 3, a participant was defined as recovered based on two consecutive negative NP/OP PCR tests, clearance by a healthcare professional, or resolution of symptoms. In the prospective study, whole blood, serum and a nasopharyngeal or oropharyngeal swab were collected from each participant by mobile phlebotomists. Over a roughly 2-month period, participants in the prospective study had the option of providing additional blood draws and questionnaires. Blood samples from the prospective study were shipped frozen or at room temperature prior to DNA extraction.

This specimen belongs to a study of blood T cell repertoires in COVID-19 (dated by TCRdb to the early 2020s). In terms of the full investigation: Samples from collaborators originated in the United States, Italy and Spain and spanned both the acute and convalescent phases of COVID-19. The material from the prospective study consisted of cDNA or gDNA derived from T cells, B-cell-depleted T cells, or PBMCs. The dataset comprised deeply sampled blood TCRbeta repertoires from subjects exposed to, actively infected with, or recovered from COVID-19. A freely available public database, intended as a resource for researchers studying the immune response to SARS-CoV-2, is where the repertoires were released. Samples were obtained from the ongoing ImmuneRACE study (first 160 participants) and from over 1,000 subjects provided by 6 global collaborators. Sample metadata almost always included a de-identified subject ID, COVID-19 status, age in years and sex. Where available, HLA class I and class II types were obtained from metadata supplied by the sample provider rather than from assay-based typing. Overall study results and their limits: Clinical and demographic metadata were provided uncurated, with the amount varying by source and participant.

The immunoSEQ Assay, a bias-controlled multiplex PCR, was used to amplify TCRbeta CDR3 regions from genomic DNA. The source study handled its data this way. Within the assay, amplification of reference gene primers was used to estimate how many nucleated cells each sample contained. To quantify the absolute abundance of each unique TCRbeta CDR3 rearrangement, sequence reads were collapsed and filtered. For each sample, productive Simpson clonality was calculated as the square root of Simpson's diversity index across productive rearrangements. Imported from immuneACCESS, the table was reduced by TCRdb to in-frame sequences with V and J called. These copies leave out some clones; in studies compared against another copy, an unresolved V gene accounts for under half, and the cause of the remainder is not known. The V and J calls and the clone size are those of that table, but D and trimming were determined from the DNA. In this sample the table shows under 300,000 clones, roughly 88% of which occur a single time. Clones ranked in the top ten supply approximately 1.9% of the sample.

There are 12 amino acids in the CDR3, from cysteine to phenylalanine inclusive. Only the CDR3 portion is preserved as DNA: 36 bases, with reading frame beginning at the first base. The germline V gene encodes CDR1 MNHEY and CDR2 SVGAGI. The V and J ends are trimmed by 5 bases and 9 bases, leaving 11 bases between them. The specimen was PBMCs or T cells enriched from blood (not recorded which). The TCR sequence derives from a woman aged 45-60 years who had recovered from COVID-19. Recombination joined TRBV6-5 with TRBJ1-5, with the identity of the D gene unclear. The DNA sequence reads TGTGCCAGCAGTACACATTCAGGGCCCCAGCATTTT. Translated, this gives CASSTHSGPQHF.